This TCR beta chain was captured by sequencing in a study of breast tumors, draining lymph nodes, adjacent tissues (dated by TCRdb to about 2016). Study-wide context: Breast cancer patients provided tumor, adjacent nontumor tissue and axillary lymph nodes, and the study compared the TCR beta repertoires across these three sources. In human breast cancer, the study set out to assess how tumor, surrounding tissue and draining lymph node repertoires relate to one another and whether T cells might be exchanged between them. What the authors observed across the whole study: Tumor and nontumor tissue repertoires were significantly more similar in luminal-like than in basal-like breast cancer. The conclusion that tumor T cells originate in lymph nodes was presented as consistent with a hypothesis rather than as directly demonstrated. Tumor T-cell repertoires showed less diversity than lymph node repertoires and more diversity than nontumor tissue repertoires, and tumor T-cell repertoires showed preferential V and J gene usage. The data were considered consistent with most tumor T cells being derived from the lymph node and subsequently expanding within tumor tissue.

As regards this clonotype: Its cognate antigen has yet to be identified. Base quality data are lacking; no much larger clone is found one base away.

The data were produced on an Illumina HiSeq 2000. Multiplex PCR amplification was used to generate the TCR beta chain libraries. The amplified TCR beta chain products were analyzed by high-throughput sequencing. Using fastp at Q25 and MiXCR, TCRdb reprocessed the public reads and kept productive beta chains. Every distinct CDR3 protein forms one entry, paired with its most common genes and DNA. Recorded for this sample are around 230,000 distinct CDR3 sequences; less than 40% of them occurred a single time. Clones ranked in the top ten supply 3% to 4.5% of the sample. Trimming removed 7 bases from V and 8 bases from J; the gene matches leave 9 bases unexplained. The CDR3 numbers 15 residues from cysteine through phenylalanine. Of the read, only the CDR3 DNA is kept; its 45 bases are in frame from base 1. The germline V gene (reference sequence) provides CDR1 LNHDA and CDR2 SQIVND. The axillary draining lymph nodes of breast cancer patients were the source of the lymph node samples.

This receptor was identified in a female donor with breast cancer. Some clones in this sample may be carry-over from other donors' samples. The rearrangement combines TRBV19 with TRBJ1-3; TRBD1 agrees with 12 junctional bases. Sequencing was done on a sample of axillary lymph node tissue. Here is the DNA: TGTGCCAGTAACCACTTGGGGACAGGGGGCTACACCATATATTTT. This encodes CASNHLGTGGYTIYF.